One sample yielded the 24 T cell receptor beta chains listed below, sequenced in a study of siplizumab effects on memory and regulatory T cells (dated by TCRdb to between 2018 and 2021). The library was built by means of the immunoSEQ multiplex PCR assay. TCRdb took over this immuneACCESS table, retaining in-frame rearrangements with V and J assigned. Such tables are incomplete; in checked studies, under half of the missing clones stem from an unresolved V gene, and the remainder is unexplained. The sample includes more than 95,000 clones, with 93% observed a single time. The top ten constitute more than 0.3% of the sample. The material sequenced was CD4+ T cells sorted from blood. Every receptor here comes from a human donor in good health.

J is TRBJ2-1 and V is TRBV14; TRBD1 might be the D (5 bases). The V gene's germline CDR1 is SGHDN and CDR2 FVKESK. V was clipped by 4 bases and J by 9 bases, with 13 bases between them. The CDR3 contains 13 residues. The CDR3 nucleotides read TGTGCCAGCAGCCCGCAACAGGTCGGTGAGCAGTTCTTC. This encodes CASSPQQVGEQFF.

The V and J genes are TRBV25-1 and TRBJ1-2; 11 nucleotides agree with TRBD1. The junction had 5 bases not matched to a gene; V was cut back by 6 bases and J by 8 bases. This CDR3 is built from 13 residues. The V gene's germline CDR1 is MGHDK and CDR2 SYGVNS. CDR3 residues: CASRDRGPGGYTF. CDR3 bases: TGTGCCAGCAGGGACAGGGGGCCGGGGGGCTACACCTTC.

In DNA, the CDR3 is TGTGCCAGCTCACCGACCGCGAGAAACACTGAAGCTTTCTTT. Protein product: CASSPTARNTEAFF. The chain joins TRBV18 to TRBJ1-1; no reliable D call. Germline CDR1 and CDR2: KGHSH and LQKENI. There are 14 residues in the CDR3. The ends were cut back, 3 bases at V and 2 bases at J, with 10 bases in the middle.

The CDR3 loop is CASSTFSGGYTF. CDR3 nucleotides: TGTGCCAGCAGCACCTTTAGTGGGGGCTACACCTTC. This rearrangement joins TRBV6-6 to TRBJ1-2; D gene ambiguous. Germline values: CDR1 MNHNY, CDR2 SVGAGI (reference sequence). Trimming took 6 bases from V and 8 from J, leaving 13 bases between them. The CDR3 totals 12 residues.

The rearrangement links TRBV18 to TRBJ2-7; TRBD1 agrees at 8 bases. Germline CDR1 is KGHSH and CDR2 is LQKENI. The V and J ends lost 3 bases and 1 base, in that order; junction bases with no gene match: 8. This CDR3 comprises 16 residues. In DNA form, the CDR3 reads TGTGCCAGCTCACCGCTAGGACAGGGCCTTTCCTACGAGCAGTACTTC. It codes for CASSPLGQGLSYEQYF.

This chain uses TRBV29-1 with TRBJ2-2; a weak D match, TRBD1 (6 bases). Germline V gene data show CDR1 as SQVTM and CDR2 as ANQGSEA. The CDR3 sequence is 15 residues long. Trimming cost V 6 bases and J 3 bases, with 17 bases left between them. The CDR3 DNA is TGCAGCGTAGCTGACAGGCCAACCGACACCGGGGAGCTGTTTTTT. Translating gives CSVADRPTDTGELFF.

The CDR3 DNA reads TGCGCCAGCAGCTTGGCCTCTGTAACTGGAAACACCATATATTTT. Its protein product is CASSLASVTGNTIYF. This chain connects TRBV5-1 to TRBJ1-3, with D hard to call. This CDR3 is 15 amino acids long. Looked up from germline, CDR1 is SGHRS and CDR2 is YFSETQ. Between the trimmed V and J ends, which lost 0 bases and 2 bases, there was a span of 9 bases. Full variable domain (rest looked up from reference TRBV5-1 and TRBJ1-3): KAGVTQTPRYLIKTRGQQVTLSCSPISGHRSVSWYQQTPGQGLQFLFEYFSETQRNKGNFPGRFSGRQFSNSRSEMNVSTLELGDSALYLCASSLASVTGNTIYFGEGSWLTVV.

This clone was seen once. The V call is TRBV6-1, the J call TRBJ2-3; the match to TRBD1 covers 10 bases. The V gene end was trimmed by 4 bases and the J gene end by 3 bases; junction bases not matched to a gene: 7. The V gene's germline CDR1 is MNHNS and CDR2 SASEGT. The CDR3 spans 16 residues. This CDR3 reads CASSVLTGGPTDTQYF. In nucleotides, the CDR3 is TGTGCCAGCAGTGTCCTGACAGGGGGCCCGACAGATACGCAGTATTTT.

The rearrangement joins TRBV19 to TRBJ2-3, with 11 bases lining up with TRBD2. From germline, CDR1 is LNHDA and CDR2 SQIVND (reference sequence). Trimming removed 3 bases from V and 3 bases from J; junction bases left unmatched: 5. This CDR3 comprises 16 residues. CDR3 loop: CASSIRLAGGTDTQYF. CDR3 nucleotide sequence: TGTGCCAGTAGTATCCGCCTAGCGGGGGGTACAGATACGCAGTATTTT.

This chain connects TRBV27 to TRBJ1-1, with a weak D call TRBD1 (5 bases). V was shortened by 2 bases and J by 2 bases, with 9 bases between the two germline ends. CDR1 and CDR2 from the germline V gene are MNHEY and SMNVEV (reference sequence). The CDR3 covers 14 residues. CDR3 DNA: TGTGCCAGCAGTTTAGGGGGAGACAACACTGAAGCTTTCTTT. Translating gives CASSLGGDNTEAFF.

The CDR3 spells CASSEDRGTEAFF. As DNA, the CDR3 is TGTGCCAGTAGTGAGGACAGGGGCACTGAAGCTTTCTTT. This chain links TRBV19 with TRBJ1-1; 9 positions match TRBD1. Germline assignment: CDR1 LNHDA and CDR2 SQIVND (reference sequence). V gave up 5 bases and J gave up 4 bases; unmatched junction bases: 2. CDR3 length: 13 amino acids.

The rearrangement joins TRBV7-9 to TRBJ2-2; D uncertain. The CDR3 runs to 17 residues. V was trimmed by 5 bases and J by 4 bases, leaving 20 bases between them. Germline values: CDR1 SEHNR, CDR2 FQNEAQ (reference sequence). CDR3 loop: CASSRPPEWGGTGELFF. The DNA for the CDR3 is TGTGCCAGCAGCCGTCCCCCCGAGTGGGGTGGCACCGGGGAGCTGTTTTTT.

The V call is TRBV5-1, the J call TRBJ2-7, with D unresolved. Per germline, CDR1 SGHRS and CDR2 YFSETQ. The CDR3 runs 18 residues. The germline V and J ends were trimmed by 2 bases and 3 bases, with 24 bases remaining between them. Written as DNA, the CDR3 is TGCGCCAGCAGCTTCCGCTGGTCAGGCGACCCTTGGGACTACGAGCAGTACTTC. Residues: CASSFRWSGDPWDYEQYF.

The chain has TRBV11-2 and TRBJ1-5; no clear D gene. Trimming cost V 1 base and J 3 bases, with 4 bases left between them. Germline V gives CDR1 SGHAT, CDR2 FQNNGV. This CDR3 spans 13 amino acids. The CDR3 loop reads CASSLGVNQPQHF. The CDR3 coding sequence is TGTGCCAGCAGCTTAGGAGTCAATCAGCCCCAGCATTTT.

The chain links TRBV4-1 to TRBJ2-1; no clear D. The CDR3 length is 14 residues. V was cut by 0 bases and J by 0 bases, with 3 bases left in between. Germline V gene sequence: CDR1 MGHRA, CDR2 YSYEKL. CDR3 nucleotides: TGCGCCAGCAGCCAAGAGGCCTCCTACAATGAGCAGTTCTTC. This translates into CASSQEASYNEQFF.

V is TRBV7-6 and J is TRBJ2-3, with 12 bases that match TRBD2. Germline assignment: CDR1 SGHVS and CDR2 FNYEAQ. The CDR3 has 17 residues. Trimming removed 1 base from V and 2 bases from J; junction bases left unmatched: 4. Here the CDR3 reads CASSLEGLAGTTDTQYF. CDR3 nucleotide sequence: TGTGCCAGCAGCTTAGAGGGACTAGCGGGCACCACAGATACGCAGTATTTT. Combining the CDR3 with reference TRBV7-6 and TRBJ2-3 gives the whole variable domain GAGVSQSPRYKVTKRGQDVALRCDPISGHVSLYWYRQALGQGPEFLTYFNYEAQQDKSGLPNDRFSAERPEGSISTLTIQRTEQRDSAMYRCASSLEGLAGTTDTQYFGPGTRLTVL.

CDR3: CASSPIMGRVSNQPQHF. In DNA, the CDR3 is TGTGCCAGCAGCCCGATTATGGGGAGGGTCAGCAATCAGCCCCAGCATTTT. The chain recombines TRBV7-9 with TRBJ1-5; D unclear. Germline V gene data show CDR1 as SEHNR and CDR2 as FQNEAQ (reference sequence). Trimming left V 5 bases short and J 1 base short, with 18 bases between. CDR3 size: 17 residues.

The chain carries TRBV7-3 and TRBJ2-1; the D gene is possibly TRBD2 (5 bases). Germline V gene sequence: CDR1 SGHTA, CDR2 FQGTGA. V was clipped by 5 bases and J by 5 bases, with 16 bases between them. This CDR3 is built from 15 residues. The DNA of the CDR3 is TGTGCCAGCAGCCCCGGACTCGGGTACAACAATGAGCAGTTCTTC. It specifies CASSPGLGYNNEQFF.

This clone occurred once. Additional DNA sequences in this sample encode the identical CDR3. This sequence joins TRBV6-1 and TRBJ2-7, with D uncertain. V lost 1 base, J lost 3 bases, and 4 bases lay in between. Germline V gene lookup returns CDR1 MNHNS and CDR2 SASEGT. The CDR3 sequence is 12 residues long. CDR3 DNA sequence: TGTGCCAGCAGTGAAGGCTACTACGAGCAGTACTTC. Translating gives CASSEGYYEQYF.

The chain combines TRBV6-4 with TRBJ1-2; the D gene is possibly TRBD1 (5 bases). There are 13 residues in the CDR3. Germline V gives CDR1 MRHNA, CDR2 SNTAGT. V was clipped by 0 bases and J by 7 bases, with 9 bases between them. This chain's CDR3 is CASSDSAGLGYTF. CDR3 bases: TGTGCCAGCAGTGACTCAGCGGGGCTTGGCTACACCTTC.

The chain employs TRBV18 and TRBJ1-2, with D possibly being TRBD1 (5 bases). Germline V CDR1 and CDR2: KGHSH, LQKENI. The CDR3 is made up of 16 amino acids. Deletions cut 0 bases from V and 0 bases from J, with 11 bases between. The CDR3 reads CASSPPRGATNYGYTF. In DNA form, the CDR3 reads TGTGCCAGCTCACCACCGCGAGGGGCGACTAACTATGGCTACACCTTC.

V is TRBV6-1 and J is TRBJ2-3; D possibly uses TRBD1 or TRBD2 (5 bases each). The CDR3 runs to 15 residues. Germline values: CDR1 MNHNS, CDR2 SASEGT. Trimming cost V 4 bases and J 0 bases, with 11 bases left between them. The CDR3 nucleotides read TGTGCCAGCAGTGGCCTTTGGGGGAGCACAGATACGCAGTATTTT. It translates to CASSGLWGSTDTQYF.

The chain links TRBV9 to TRBJ2-7; 13 bases fit TRBD2. After removal of 3 bases from V and 2 bases from J, the junction contained 5 bases not matched to a gene. Germline CDR1 SGDLS, CDR2 YYNGEE. This CDR3 spans 16 amino acids. CDR3 in DNA: TGTGCCAGCAGCGCCGGACTAGCGGGAGATACCTACGAGCAGTACTTC. It translates to CASSAGLAGDTYEQYF.

V and J are TRBV18 and TRBJ2-7; 7 nucleotides agree with TRBD1. This CDR3 contains 15 residues. J lost 0 bases, V lost 4 bases, and 6 bases had no gene match. Germline V lookup: CDR1 KGHSH, CDR2 LQKENI. CDR3 residues: CASSQGGASSYEQYF. The CDR3 DNA follows: TGTGCCAGCTCACAAGGGGGCGCCAGCTCCTACGAGCAGTACTTC.